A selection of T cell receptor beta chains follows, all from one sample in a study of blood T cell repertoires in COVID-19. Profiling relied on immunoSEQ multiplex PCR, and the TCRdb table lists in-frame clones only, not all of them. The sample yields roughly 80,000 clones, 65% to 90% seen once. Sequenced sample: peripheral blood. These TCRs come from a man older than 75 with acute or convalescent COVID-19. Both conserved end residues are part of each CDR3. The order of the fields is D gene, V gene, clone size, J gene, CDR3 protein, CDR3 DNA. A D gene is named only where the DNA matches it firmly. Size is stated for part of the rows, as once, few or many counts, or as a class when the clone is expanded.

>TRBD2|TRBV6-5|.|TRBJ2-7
CASRGLAGKRSEQYF
TGTGCCAGCAGGGGACTAGCGGGTAAGAGATCCGAGCAGTACTTC
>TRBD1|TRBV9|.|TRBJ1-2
CASSLSGTGRSEGYGYTF
TGTGCCAGCAGCTTATCCGGGACAGGGAGGTCTGAAGGGTATGGCTACACCTTC
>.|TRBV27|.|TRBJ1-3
CASSLSFPSYSGNTIYF
TGTGCCAGCAGTTTGAGTTTCCCTTCCTACTCTGGAAACACCATATATTTT
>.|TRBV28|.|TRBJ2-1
CASSLLGGDYNEQFF
TGTGCCAGCAGTTTATTAGGGGGAGACTACAATGAGCAGTTCTTC
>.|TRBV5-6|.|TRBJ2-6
CASSLAPTGAGANVLTF
TGTGCCAGCAGCTTGGCGCCTACGGGGGCTGGGGCCAACGTCCTGACTTTC
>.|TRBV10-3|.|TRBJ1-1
CAISESSSFNTEAFF
TGTGCCATCAGTGAGTCGAGTTCCTTTAACACTGAAGCTTTCTTT
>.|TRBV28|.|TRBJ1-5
CASRGASPNQPQHF
TGTGCCAGCAGGGGGGCGTCCCCTAATCAGCCCCAGCATTTT
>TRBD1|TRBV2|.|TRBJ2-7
CASSGGTGPPGLYEQYF
TGTGCCAGCAGTGGCGGGACAGGACCACCTGGGCTCTACGAGCAGTACTTC
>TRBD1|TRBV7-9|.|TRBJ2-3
CASTLPQGALTDTQYF
TGTGCCAGCACCTTACCACAGGGGGCCCTTACAGATACGCAGTATTTT
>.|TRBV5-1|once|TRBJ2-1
CASSSSGQGPYNEQFF
.
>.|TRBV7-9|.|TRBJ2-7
CASSSQYYEQYF
TGTGCCAGCAGCTCCCAGTACTACGAGCAGTACTTC
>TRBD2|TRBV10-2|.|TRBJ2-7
CASSGGGAGLSYEQYF
TGCGCCAGCAGTGGCGGGGGGGCCGGGCTCTCCTACGAGCAGTACTTC
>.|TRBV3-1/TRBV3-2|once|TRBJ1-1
CASSDPGPNTEAFF
TGTGCCAGCAGCGACCCTGGGCCCAACACTGAAGCTTTCTTT
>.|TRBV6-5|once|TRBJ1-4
CASSYSGPRRDEKLFF
TGTGCCAGCAGTTACTCAGGTCCCAGACGGGATGAAAAACTGTTTTTT
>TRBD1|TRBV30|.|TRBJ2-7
CAWGPTPAGTGVLYEQYF
TGTGCCTGGGGCCCTACCCCCGCCGGGACAGGGGTTCTCTACGAGCAGTACTTC
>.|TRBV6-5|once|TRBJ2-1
CASSTTRNYNEQFF
TGTGCCAGCAGTACGACTAGAAACTACAATGAGCAGTTCTTC
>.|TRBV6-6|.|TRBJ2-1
CASSTEIKYNEQFF
TGTGCCAGCAGTACAGAGATAAAGTACAATGAGCAGTTCTTC
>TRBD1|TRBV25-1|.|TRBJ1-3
CASSRGQDFGNTIYF
TGTGCCAGCAGTAGAGGACAGGACTTTGGAAACACCATATATTTT
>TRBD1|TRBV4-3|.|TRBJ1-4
CASSHVAGGGEKLFF
TGCGCCAGCAGCCACGTCGCAGGGGGCGGTGAAAAACTGTTTTTT
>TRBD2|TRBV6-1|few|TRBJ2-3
CASSGSLLAGASTDTQYF
TGTGCCAGCAGTGGGTCCCTATTAGCGGGAGCGTCAACAGATACGCAGTATTTT
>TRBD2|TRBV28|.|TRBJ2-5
CASSPSLAGQETQYF
TGTGCCAGCAGTCCTTCACTAGCGGGACAAGAGACCCAGTACTTC
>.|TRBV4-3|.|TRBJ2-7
CASSQVLGASSYEQYF
TGCGCCAGCAGCCAAGTTTTGGGCGCGAGCTCCTACGAGCAGTACTTC
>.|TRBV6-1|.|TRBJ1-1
CASSVADSIRPEAFF
TGTGCCAGCAGTGTAGCGGACAGTATAAGGCCGGAAGCTTTCTTT
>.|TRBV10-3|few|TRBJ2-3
CAISEYGGPSTDTQYF
TGTGCCATCAGTGAGTATGGCGGGCCTAGCACAGATACGCAGTATTTT
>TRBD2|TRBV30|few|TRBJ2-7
CASSRSGRPHYEQYF
TGTGCCTCCTCCCGTAGCGGGAGGCCACACTACGAGCAGTACTTC